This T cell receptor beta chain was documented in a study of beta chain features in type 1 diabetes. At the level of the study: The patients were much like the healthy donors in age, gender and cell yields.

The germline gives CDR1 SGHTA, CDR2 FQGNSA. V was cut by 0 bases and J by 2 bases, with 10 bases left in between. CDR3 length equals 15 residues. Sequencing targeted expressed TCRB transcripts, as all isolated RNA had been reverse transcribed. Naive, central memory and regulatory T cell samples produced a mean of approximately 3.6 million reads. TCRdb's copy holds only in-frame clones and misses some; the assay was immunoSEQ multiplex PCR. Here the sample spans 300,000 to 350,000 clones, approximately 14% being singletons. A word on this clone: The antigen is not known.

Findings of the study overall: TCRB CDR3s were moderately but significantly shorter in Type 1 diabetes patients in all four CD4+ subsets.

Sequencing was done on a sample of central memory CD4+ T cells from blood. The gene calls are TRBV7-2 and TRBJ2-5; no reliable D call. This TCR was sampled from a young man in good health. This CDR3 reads CASSLAVLWQETQYF. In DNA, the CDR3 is TGTGCCAGCAGCTTAGCGGTATTGTGGCAAGAGACCCAGTACTTC.